One and the same sample provided the 20 T cell receptor beta chains below, sequenced in a study of blood T cell repertoires in COVID-19. Some clones are missing from TCRdb's copy, which holds only in-frame ones; the method was immunoSEQ multiplex PCR. The sample yields tens of thousands of clones, roughly 84% seen once. The sample comprised peripheral blood. The receptors were gathered from a human donor in a cohort sampled during active COVID-19.

The rearrangement uses TRBV10-3 and TRBJ2-6; weak D call: TRBD1 (5 bases). V was cut by 6 bases and J by 0 bases, with 9 bases left in between. From germline, CDR1 is ENHRY and CDR2 SYGVKD. The CDR3 totals 15 residues. The CDR3 DNA follows: TGTGCCATCAGGTCCAGGGTCTCTGGGGCCAACGTCCTGACTTTC. It specifies CAIRSRVSGANVLTF.

The chain recombines TRBV5-1 with TRBJ2-7; 14 bases agree with TRBD2. This CDR3 is built from 16 residues. J lost 4 bases, V lost 0 bases, and 3 bases had no gene match. CDR1 is SGHRS and CDR2 is YFSETQ in the germline V gene. CDR3 amino acids: CASSLGGTSGGYEQYF. For the CDR3, the DNA is TGCGCCAGCAGCTTGGGAGGGACTAGCGGGGGTTACGAGCAGTACTTC. The full variable domain, its missing parts supplied by reference TRBV5-1 and TRBJ2-7, is KAGVTQTPRYLIKTRGQQVTLSCSPISGHRSVSWYQQTPGQGLQFLFEYFSETQRNKGNFPGRFSGRQFSNSRSEMNVSTLELGDSALYLCASSLGGTSGGYEQYFGPGTRLTVT.

The genes are TRBV19 and TRBJ2-7, with 9 positions matching TRBD1. The germline V gene has CDR1 LNHDA and CDR2 SQIVND (reference sequence). This CDR3 contains 16 residues. V lost 5 bases, J lost 1 base, and 9 bases stayed unmatched. The CDR3 DNA is TGTGCCAGTAGTCCGGGACAGGGTTTAAGATCCTACGAGCAGTACTTC. This encodes CASSPGQGLRSYEQYF. The full variable domain, in which reference TRBV19 and TRBJ2-7 provide the parts outside the CDR3, is DGGITQSPKYLFRKEGQNVTLSCEQNLNHDAMYWYRQDPGQGLRLIYYSQIVNDFQKGDIAEGYSVSREKKESFPLTVTSAQKNPTAFYLCASSPGQGLRSYEQYFGPGTRLTVT.

This chain uses TRBV5-6 with TRBJ1-2; 7 positions match TRBD1. Germline values: CDR1 SGHDT, CDR2 YYEEEE. This CDR3 is 13 amino acids long. J lost 8 bases, V lost 1 base, and 5 bases had no gene match. The DNA for the CDR3 is TGTGCCAGCAGCTTGAAGGGGGCGAGAGGCTACACCTTC. This codes for CASSLKGARGYTF.

The chain joins TRBV11-2 to TRBJ2-5; 7 bases agree with TRBD1. The CDR3 extends over 15 amino acids. J gave up 2 bases and V 5 bases, and 8 bases lay outside the gene matches. Looked up from germline, CDR1 is SGHAT and CDR2 is FQNNGV. The CDR3 DNA sequence: TGTGCCAGCAGCCGCCCCGGGACAGCGCAAGAGACCCAGTACTTC. Translating it yields CASSRPGTAQETQYF.

The chain recombines TRBV18 with TRBJ2-5; tentative D call: TRBD1 (5 bases). The germline V and J ends were trimmed by 6 bases and 2 bases, with 13 bases remaining between them. CDR1 and CDR2 (germline): KGHSH, LQKENI. The CDR3 spans 14 residues. CDR3 loop: CASSSQHRQETQYF. In DNA, the CDR3 is TGTGCCAGCTCGTCACAGCACAGGCAAGAGACCCAGTACTTC.

V and J are TRBV25-1 and TRBJ1-4, with 7 bases aligning to TRBD1. Germline CDR1 is MGHDK and CDR2 is SYGVNS. Trimming removed 6 bases from V and 8 bases from J; junction bases left unmatched: 3. The CDR3 has 12 amino acids. In DNA, the CDR3 is TGTGCCAGCAGCCCGGGACAGGAAAAACTGTTTTTT. Its translation: CASSPGQEKLFF.

The J gene is TRBJ2-7, the V gene TRBV9; the match to TRBD1 covers 11 bases. Unmatched junction bases numbered 3, after V lost 4 bases and J lost 3 bases. The CDR3 is 14 residues long. Germline V lookup: CDR1 SGDLS, CDR2 YYNGEE. The CDR3 loop is CASSPGQGGYEQYF. CDR3 coding DNA: TGTGCCAGCAGCCCGGGACAGGGGGGCTACGAGCAGTACTTC.

This chain links TRBV25-1 with TRBJ1-3; D is unclear. Germline V lookup: CDR1 MGHDK, CDR2 SYGVNS. Trimming shortened V by 4 bases and J by 0 bases, and 13 bases separated the two germline ends. This CDR3 spans 16 amino acids. This chain's CDR3 is CASSGWRYSSGNTIYF. Written as DNA, the CDR3 is TGTGCCAGCAGTGGTTGGAGGTACTCCTCTGGAAACACCATATATTTT.

The chain links TRBV24-1 to TRBJ1-5; possible D gene TRBD1, 5 bases. Trimming took 3 bases from V and 7 from J, leaving 12 bases between them. Germline-derived CDR1 and CDR2 are KGHDR and SFDVKD. CDR3 length: 14 amino acids. CDR3 bases: TGTGCCACCAGTGATCCGGGCCCAGGGCAGCCCCAGCATTTT. Protein: CATSDPGPGQPQHF.

The J gene is TRBJ2-1, the V gene TRBV7-8; 10 positions agree with TRBD1. This CDR3 spans 17 amino acids. Germline lookup yields CDR1 SGHVS and CDR2 FQNEAQ. V shed 5 bases, J shed 7 bases, and the junction held 14 bases outside the gene matches. The CDR3, as DNA: TGTGCCAGCAGCCATCTAACTGACAGGGGGCGAGGGAATGAGCAGTTCTTC. Translating gives CASSHLTDRGRGNEQFF.

The table lists this clone with a few counts. The rearrangement uses TRBV6-2 or TRBV6-3 and TRBJ2-7; no definite D call. CDR1 MNHEY and CDR2 SVGEGT come from the germline V gene. This CDR3 has 13 residues. Between the trimmed V and J ends, which lost 4 bases and 7 bases, there was a span of 14 bases. The CDR3 reads CASSSLQTLEQYF. In nucleotides, the CDR3 is TGTGCCAGCAGTTCCCTCCAGACACTTGAGCAGTACTTC.

The V and J genes are TRBV24-1 and TRBJ2-7, with D possibly matching TRBD2 (7 bases). V lost 12 bases to trimming and J lost 3 bases, with 20 bases between them. Germline V gene sequence: CDR1 KGHDR, CDR2 SFDVKD. The CDR3 length is 14 residues. The CDR3 region is CAHRGGVFNYEQYF. DNA of the CDR3: TGTGCCCACCGAGGGGGGGTGTTTAACTACGAGCAGTACTTC.

The V call is TRBV21-1, the J call TRBJ1-5; the D segment call TRBD1 is taken from the table without a DNA check. TRBV21-1 is described as a pseudogene. There are 15 residues in the CDR3. The CDR3: CASSKVPGVGQPQHF. The CDR3 nucleotides read TGTGCCAGCAGCAAAGTTCCAGGGGTTGGCCAGCCCCAGCATTTT.

The chain combines TRBV11-2 with TRBJ2-7; the match to TRBD2 covers 9 bases. This CDR3 has 17 residues. With 4 bases clipped from V and 2 bases from J, the junction kept 12 bases outside the gene matches. The V gene's germline CDR1 is SGHAT and CDR2 FQNNGV. DNA for the CDR3: TGTGCCAGCAGCTCCAGTTGGGGCGGGGGGGTGGCCTACGAGCAGTACTTC. It codes for CASSSSWGGGVAYEQYF. Together with reference TRBV11-2 and TRBJ2-7, the CDR3 gives the full variable domain: EAGVAQSPRYKIIEKRQSVAFWCNPISGHATLYWYQQILGQGPKLLIQFQNNGVVDDSQLPKDRFSAERLKGVDSTLKIQPAKLEDSAVYLCASSSSWGGGVAYEQYFGPGTRLTVT.

The chain couples TRBV5-6 to TRBJ2-1; D is ambiguous. Trimming removed 3 bases at V and 8 bases at J, with 9 bases between. Germline V CDR1 and CDR2: SGHDT, YYEEEE. This CDR3 is built from 12 residues. CDR3 protein: CASSSSRYEQFF. Here the CDR3 DNA reads TGTGCCAGCAGCTCCTCGAGGTATGAGCAGTTCTTC.

The V and J genes are TRBV6-5 and TRBJ1-2; the D is unclear. Germline V gives CDR1 MNHEY, CDR2 SVGAGI. The CDR3 length is 14 residues. Trimming took off 6 bases at V and 4 bases at J, with 15 bases between the two ends. In nucleotides, the CDR3 is TGTGCCAGCAGGGAGGGCCCCCGGAGCTATGGCTACACCTTC. This codes for CASREGPRSYGYTF.

J is TRBJ1-3 and V is TRBV2; 10 positions agree with TRBD1. Per germline, CDR1 SNHLY and CDR2 FYNNEI. This CDR3 comprises 16 residues. V was clipped by 6 bases and J by 3 bases; unmatched bases: 8. CDR3 region: CASRRGQGEGGNTIYF. Here the CDR3 DNA reads TGTGCCAGCAGGCGAGGACAGGGGGAAGGTGGAAACACCATATATTTT.

The CDR3 sequence is CASSWTPLDRGETQYF. In DNA form, the CDR3 reads TGTGCCAGCAGCTGGACCCCCTTGGACAGGGGGGAGACCCAGTACTTC. This chain uses TRBV5-6 with TRBJ2-5; 10 bases agree with TRBD1. With V trimmed by 3 bases and J by 5 bases, 10 bases remained unmatched. CDR3 length: 16 amino acids. CDR1 is SGHDT and CDR2 is YYEEEE in the germline V gene.

V gene TRBV27 combines with J gene TRBJ2-7; 9 bases are shared with TRBD1. The J segment lost 2 bases and the V segment lost 6 bases, leaving 8 bases of the junction unmatched. The germline V gene encodes CDR1 MNHEY and CDR2 SMNVEV (reference sequence). The CDR3 totals 15 residues. The CDR3 region has the DNA TGTGCCAGCAGGAAGGGACAGGGAGGAACCTACGAGCAGTACTTC. Its translation is CASRKGQGGTYEQYF.